Listed below are T cell receptor beta chains from one sample, sequenced in a study of cytomegalovirus exposure and HLA in healthy donors. Libraries were prepared by immunoSEQ multiplex PCR; TCRdb keeps only in-frame clonotypes and omits some of them. The data show approximately 150,000 clones, approximately 80% seen once. Specimen: PBMCs. The receptors come from a woman in her 40s in good health and CMV-seronegative. Each CDR3 is given with its conserved first and last residue. Each record gives: clone size, D gene, V gene, J gene, CDR3 DNA, CDR3 protein. D genes are given only for firm matches. Rows give clone size only sometimes, using once, few, many, or a class for an expanded clone.

>.|TRBD2|TRBV5-4|TRBJ2-7
TGTGCCAGCAGCTTGTGGTCCAGCGGGAGTTCCTACGAGCAGTACTTC
CASSLWSSGSSYEQYF
>.|TRBD1|TRBV4-2|TRBJ1-1
TGTGCCAGCAGCCGGGGGACAGGCAGAGCTTTCTTT
CASSRGTGRAFF
>.|.|TRBV7-9|TRBJ2-1
TGTTCCAGCAGCTTAGGCGGACGGGGCTACAATGAGCAGTTCTTC
CSSSLGGRGYNEQFF
>.|.|TRBV7-9|TRBJ2-1
TGTGCCAGCAGCTCGGCGAGAAATGAGGGCCCGTCCTACAATGAGCAGTTCTTC
CASSSARNEGPSYNEQFF
>.|TRBD1|TRBV7-2|TRBJ2-7
TGTGCCAGCAGCTTTAGACAGGGGGCCTACGAGCAGTACTTC
CASSFRQGAYEQYF
>.|.|TRBV7-3|TRBJ2-1
TGTGCCAGCAGCTTAATGAGTGGGGGGGCCGGTGAGCAGTTCTTC
CASSLMSGGAGEQFF
>.|.|TRBV7-2|TRBJ1-2
TGTGCCAGCAGCGTTAATCGGAGAAACGGATATGGCTACACCTTC
CASSVNRRNGYGYTF
>.|.|TRBV28|TRBJ2-7
TGTGCCAGCAGTTTACCAGGGGCCTACGAGCAGTACTTC
CASSLPGAYEQYF
>.|TRBD1|TRBV5-1|TRBJ2-1
TGCGCCAGCAGCCCACCCTCGGACAGGGATGAGCAGTTCTTC
CASSPPSDRDEQFF
>.|.|TRBV11-3|TRBJ2-7
TGTGCCAGCAGCTTCTTGGGTTACGGGGCCTACGAGCAGTACTTC
CASSFLGYGAYEQYF
>.|.|TRBV6-4|TRBJ2-7
TGTGCCAGCAGTGACTCGAGATTGGGCACCAAAAGGGGTTTC
CASSDSRLGTKRGF
>.|.|TRBV7-2|TRBJ2-1
TGTGCCAGCAGCTTAGGGGGAGTAGCGGACTCCTACAATGAGCAGTTCTTC
CASSLGGVADSYNEQFF
>.|.|TRBV7-6|TRBJ2-3
TGTGCCAGCAGCCAGCTCGGGGAGGGGGGAGCACAGGATACGCAGTATTTT
CASSQLGEGGAQDTQYF
>.|TRBD1|TRBV7-3|TRBJ1-2
TGTGCCAGCAGCTCCGGGACAGGGGAACGCTATGGCTACACCTTC
CASSSGTGERYGYTF
>few|TRBD1|TRBV5-8|TRBJ1-5
TGTGCCAGCAGCTGGGGACAGTATAGCAATCAGCCCCAGCATTTT
CASSWGQYSNQPQHF
>.|TRBD2|TRBV7-6|TRBJ2-7
TGTGCCAGCAGCCCGGGACTAGCGGGAGGGCCCGCCTACGAGCAGTACTTC
CASSPGLAGGPAYEQYF
>few|TRBD2|TRBV4-3|TRBJ2-1
TGCGCCAGCAGCCAACGTCCGGGACTAGGTGCCGACAATGAGCAGTTCTTC
CASSQRPGLGADNEQFF
>.|.|TRBV28|TRBJ1-2
TGTGCCAGCAGTTCGGGAAGCACACTTAACTATGGCTACACCTTC
CASSSGSTLNYGYTF
>.|.|TRBV7-9|TRBJ1-1
TGTTCCAGCAGCTTCCAGGGAAACACTGAAGCTTTCTTT
CSSSFQGNTEAFF
>.|.|TRBV11-2|TRBJ1-1
TGTGCCAGCAGCTCTACTACCCAGGGAGGGGATACTGAAGCTTTCTTT
CASSSTTQGGDTEAFF
>.|TRBD2|TRBV4-3|TRBJ2-5
TGCGCCAGCAGCCAAGTGGGCGGGGGGGCCGGGACCCAGTACTTC
CASSQVGGGAGTQYF
>.|TRBD1|TRBV29-1|TRBJ2-7
TGCAGCGTTACCGGAACAGGGGCAGTCTACGAGCAGTACTTC
CSVTGTGAVYEQYF
>.|.|TRBV6-5|TRBJ1-2
TGTGCCAGCAGTTACTCGACACAGGAAAACTATGGCTACACCTTC
CASSYSTQENYGYTF
>.|TRBD2|TRBV28|TRBJ2-2
TGTGCCAGCAGGACTAGCGGGAGGGCCCGCACCGGGGAGCTGTTTTTT
CASRTSGRARTGELFF
>.|.|TRBV27|TRBJ2-1
TGTGCCAGCAAGAAGCGGGCCCCTCTGGATGAGCAGTTCTTC
CASKKRAPLDEQFF
>.|.|TRBV21-1|TRBJ2-7
TGTGCCAGCAGCAAAGCGCAGCGGGACCGGTACGAGCAGTACTTC
CASSKAQRDRYEQYF
>.|TRBD2|TRBV19|TRBJ2-3
TGTGCCAGTAGTCTGGGACTAGCGGGGTACGATACGCAGTATTTT
CASSLGLAGYDTQYF
>.|TRBD1|TRBV30|TRBJ1-1
TGTGCCTGGACCCGACAGGGGGCAACTGAAGCTTTCTTT
CAWTRQGATEAFF
>.|.|TRBV6-1|TRBJ2-1
TGTGCCAGCAGTGAATTCGGCAGGGTAGGCAATGAGCAGTTCTTC
CASSEFGRVGNEQFF
>.|TRBD1|TRBV25-1|TRBJ2-3
TGTGCCAGCCGGACAGGGGCTGGAGATACGCAGTATTTT
CASRTGAGDTQYF
>.|.|TRBV7-9|TRBJ1-2
TGTGCCAGCAGCTTAGGTAACAGGGAGAACTATGGCTACACCTTC
CASSLGNRENYGYTF
>once|.|TRBV30|TRBJ1-1
TGTGCCTGGACCCAGACGGCGGGCACTGAAGCTTTCTTT
CAWTQTAGTEAFF
>few|.|TRBV9|TRBJ1-1
TGTGCCAGCAGAGGACAATCGAACACTGAAGCTTTCTTT
CASRGQSNTEAFF
>.|TRBD1|TRBV28|TRBJ1-1
TGTGCCAGCAGTTTGACAGGGGTTCAAACTGAAGCTTTCTTT
CASSLTGVQTEAFF
>.|.|TRBV7-9|TRBJ2-1
TGTGCCAGCAGCTTAGAGCGGCACTTAGACTACAATGAGCAGTTCTTC
CASSLERHLDYNEQFF
>few|TRBD1|TRBV5-4|TRBJ2-1
TGTGCCAGCAGCTTGGCAGGGGGTAACTCCTACAATGAGCAGTTCTTC
CASSLAGGNSYNEQFF
>few|.|TRBV5-1|TRBJ1-2
TGCGCCAGCAGCGCCGACCAGACTTATGGCTACACCTTC
CASSADQTYGYTF
>.|.|TRBV7-8|TRBJ1-3
TGTGCCAGCAGCTACCGACTTGGAAACACCATATATTTT
CASSYRLGNTIYF
>once|.|TRBV2|TRBJ1-2
TGTGCCAGCAGTGAAAGAACAGGCGGAACTGGTGGCTACACCTTC
CASSERTGGTGGYTF
>.|.|TRBV7-3|TRBJ2-1
TGTGCCAGCAGCCTAAAGGTGACAGGTCTGAATGAGCAGTTCTTC
CASSLKVTGLNEQFF
>once|.|TRBV9|TRBJ1-2
TGTGCCAGCAGCGCCCCCCTGACGGGCCGAGGGGGTGGCTACACCTTC
CASSAPLTGRGGGYTF
>.|.|TRBV5-1|TRBJ1-1
TGCGCCAGCAGCTTGGGCCTACTCGATGAAGCTTTCTTT
CASSLGLLDEAFF
>.|TRBD1|TRBV5-6|TRBJ2-7
TGTGCCAGCAGCTTGGGGGGACAGGGCCGATACGAGCAGTACTTC
CASSLGGQGRYEQYF
>.|.|TRBV5-1|TRBJ2-5
TGCGCCAGCGCCCCGGAGAACCAAGAGACCCAGTACTTC
CASAPENQETQYF
>once|TRBD1|TRBV7-2|TRBJ2-3
TGTGCCAGCAGCGCCCGGGACAGGGGCACAGATACGCAGTATTTT
CASSARDRGTDTQYF
>.|.|TRBV25-1|TRBJ2-4
TGTGCCAGCAGTGGCCCGGGACTGCAGTACTTC
CASSGPGLQYF
>.|.|TRBV5-5|TRBJ1-2
TGTGCCAGCAGCTCCCGGGACACGAACAACTATGGCTACACCTTC
CASSSRDTNNYGYTF
>.|TRBD2|TRBV7-6|TRBJ2-3
TGTGCCACCTCCGGGAGCGGGATCACAGATACGCAGTATTTT
CATSGSGITDTQYF
>.|TRBD2|TRBV5-5|TRBJ2-1
TGTGCCAGCATAACCGGGACTAGCGGGACCTACAATGAGCAGTTCTTC
CASITGTSGTYNEQFF
>few|TRBD2|TRBV10-2|TRBJ2-1
TGCGCCAGCAGTGACGTGGCGGGAGGGCCCGGGGAGCAGTTCTTC
CASSDVAGGPGEQFF
>.|.|TRBV5-4|TRBJ1-3
TGTGCCAGCAGCTTAAGGGGGTCTGGAAACACCATATATTTT
CASSLRGSGNTIYF
>.|.|TRBV7-9|TRBJ1-6
TGTGCCAGCAGCTTGCGGGACGCCGCGGGGAATTCACCCCTCCACTTT
CASSLRDAAGNSPLHF
>.|.|TRBV28|TRBJ2-7
TGTGCCAGCAGTCTCCTTAGCTCGGCGACCGAGCAGTACTTC
CASSLLSSATEQYF
>few|.|TRBV11-1|TRBJ2-3
TGTGCCAGCAGCTTAGCATCCAGTAACCCCAGCACAGATACGCAGTATTTT
CASSLASSNPSTDTQYF